These 5 T cell receptor beta chains came from one sample sequenced in a study of T cell responses to AZD1222 COVID-19 vaccine. Sequencing used immunoSEQ multiplex PCR; TCRdb keeps in-frame clones, though not all of them. Here the sample spans approximately 130,000 clones, over 90% being singletons. The material sequenced was peripheral blood, taken on day 0 of AZD1222 vaccination. All receptors come from an adult in good health.

The rearrangement joins TRBV6-5 to TRBJ1-2, with a possible D match to TRBD1 (5 bases). The CDR3 loop spans 13 amino acids. The ends were cut back, 7 bases at V and 0 bases at J, with 9 bases in the middle. In germline, CDR1 is MNHEY, CDR2 SVGAGI. The CDR3 DNA is TGTGCCAGCACCGACAGATCTAACTATGGCTACACCTTC. This gives the protein CASTDRSNYGYTF.

The rearrangement links TRBV9 to TRBJ1-2; D perhaps matches TRBD1 (5 bases). The CDR3 runs 14 residues. Trimming removed 4 bases from V and 8 bases from J, with 18 bases in between. The germline V gene has CDR1 SGDLS and CDR2 YYNGEE. In DNA form, the CDR3 reads TGTGCCAGCAGCCCTGGAGGAGGGGCGGAAGGCTACACCTTC. It is translated as CASSPGGGAEGYTF.

The rearrangement joins TRBV7-2 to TRBJ2-1, with D hard to call. This CDR3 is 15 amino acids long. The V gene's germline CDR1 is SGHTA and CDR2 FQGNSA. Between the trimmed V and J ends, which lost 5 bases and 6 bases, there was a span of 17 bases. CDR3 sequence reads: CASSVPTARSNEQFF. CDR3 sequence (DNA): TGTGCCAGCAGCGTACCGACGGCGAGGAGCAATGAGCAGTTCTTC. The entire variable domain, with the rest obtained from reference TRBV7-2 and TRBJ2-1, is as follows: GAGVSQSPSNKVTEKGKDVELRCDPISGHTALYWYRQSLGQGLEFLIYFQGNSAPDKSGLPSDRFSAERTGGSVSTLTIQRTQQEDSAVYLCASSVPTARSNEQFFGPGTRLTVL.

This chain joins TRBV19 and TRBJ1-5; 8 bases line up with TRBD1. The J segment lost 2 bases and the V segment lost 10 bases, leaving 7 bases of the junction unmatched. The CDR3 is 14 residues long. From germline, CDR1 is LNHDA and CDR2 SQIVND (reference sequence). The CDR3 DNA reads as TGTGCCACCACAGGACAGGGAGGCAATCAGCCCCAGCATTTT. As protein: CATTGQGGNQPQHF.

The chain carries TRBV9 and TRBJ1-5, with 7 bases aligning to TRBD1. Germline V gene lookup returns CDR1 SGDLS and CDR2 YYNGEE. The CDR3 is made up of 14 amino acids. J lost 3 bases, V lost 4 bases, and 4 bases had no gene match. The DNA for the CDR3 is TGTGCCAGCAGCAAGGGGACAGTCAATCAGCCCCAGCATTTT. Its translation is CASSKGTVNQPQHF.